This T cell receptor beta chain was obtained from a study of blood T cell repertoires in COVID-19. Study background: T cells, B-cell-depleted T cells, or PBMCs provided the cDNA or gDNA that served as material.

This clone was observed a few times. In the study's own analysis: Researchers report that nucleated cell counts were estimated from reference gene primer amplification. TCRdb keeps only in-frame clones here, not all; method: immunoSEQ multiplex PCR. V and J calls and clone size follow that table, whereas D and trimming were derived from the DNA. The top ten clones hold roughly 8.7% of a sample with some 200,000 clones, about 75% of them seen once. Unmatched junction bases numbered 13, after V lost 10 bases and J lost 7 bases. Germline V gene data show CDR1 as SGHNT and CDR2 as YYREEE (reference sequence). The CDR3 contains 14 residues.

The TCR was taken from a woman between 45 and 60 years old with active or convalescent COVID-19. Sequencing was performed on peripheral blood. The chain recombines TRBV5-4 with TRBJ2-3; 9 bases map to TRBD1. This CDR3 is CAGRTGASSNTQYF. For the CDR3, the DNA is TGTGCCGGGAGGACAGGGGCTTCCTCTAATACGCAGTATTTT.